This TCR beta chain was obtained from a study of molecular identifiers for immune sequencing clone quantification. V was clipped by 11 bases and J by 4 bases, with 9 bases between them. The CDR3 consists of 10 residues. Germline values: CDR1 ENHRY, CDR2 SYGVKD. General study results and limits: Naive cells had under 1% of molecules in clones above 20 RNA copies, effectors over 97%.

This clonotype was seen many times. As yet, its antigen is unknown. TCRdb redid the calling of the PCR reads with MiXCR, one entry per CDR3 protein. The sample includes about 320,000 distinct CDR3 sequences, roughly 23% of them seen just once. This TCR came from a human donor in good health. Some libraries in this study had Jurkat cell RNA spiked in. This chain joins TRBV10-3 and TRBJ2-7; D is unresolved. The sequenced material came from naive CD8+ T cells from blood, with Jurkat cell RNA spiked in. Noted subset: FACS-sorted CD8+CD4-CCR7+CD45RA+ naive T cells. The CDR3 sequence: CAAGSYEQYF. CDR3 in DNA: TGTGCCGCCGGATCGTACGAGCAGTACTTC.